This T cell receptor (beta chain) derives from a study of blood T cell repertoires in COVID-19. Across the whole study: COVID-19 samples collected from the United States, Italy and Spain covered acute and convalescent phases. T cells, B-cell-depleted T cells, or PBMCs provided the cDNA or gDNA that served as material.

Authors' methods: Reference gene primers were amplified, and this amplification served to estimate nucleated cell counts. Assay used: immunoSEQ multiplex PCR; TCRdb lists only in-frame clones, some missing. That table is the source of V, J and clone size, and D and trimming were worked out from the DNA. The sample has around 280,000 clones, around 85% seen once. Individuals aged about 18 to 100 years were recruited from approximately 22 US areas. Trimming removed 10 bases from V and 3 bases from J, with 16 bases in between. The CDR3 consists of 13 residues. The germline V gene encodes CDR1 MNHEY and CDR2 SVGAGI.

The material sequenced was PBMCs or T cells enriched from blood (not recorded which). The TCR was taken from a woman aged 40 to 55 who had recovered from COVID-19. This rearrangement joins TRBV6-5 to TRBJ2-7, with a possible D match to TRBD2 (5 bases). For the CDR3, the DNA is TGTGCCATACGCCGGGATCCACTCTACGAGCAGTACTTC. Its protein product is CAIRRDPLYEQYF.